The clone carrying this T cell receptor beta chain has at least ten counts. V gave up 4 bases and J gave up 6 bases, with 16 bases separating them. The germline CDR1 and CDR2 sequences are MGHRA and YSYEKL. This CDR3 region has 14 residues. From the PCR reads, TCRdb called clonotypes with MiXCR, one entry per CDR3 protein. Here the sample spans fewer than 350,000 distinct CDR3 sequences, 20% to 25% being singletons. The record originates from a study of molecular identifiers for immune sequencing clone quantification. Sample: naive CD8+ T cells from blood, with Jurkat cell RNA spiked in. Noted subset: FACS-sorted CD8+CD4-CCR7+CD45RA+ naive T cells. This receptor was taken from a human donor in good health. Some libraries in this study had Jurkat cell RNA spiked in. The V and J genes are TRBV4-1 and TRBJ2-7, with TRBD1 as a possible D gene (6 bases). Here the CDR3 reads CASSPGQSSFEQYF. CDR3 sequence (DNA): TGCGCCAGCAGCCCCGGACAGTCCTCTTTCGAGCAGTACTTC.